This TCR beta chain was observed in a study of blood T cell repertoires in COVID-19. Across the whole study: There were acute and convalescent COVID-19 samples, and they came from the United States, Italy and Spain. PBMCs, B-cell-depleted T cells, or T cells were the source of the cDNA or gDNA that made up the material.

CDR1 is MDHEN and CDR2 is SYDVKM in the germline V gene. With V trimmed by 4 bases and J by 4 bases, 11 bases remained unmatched. CDR3 length: 18 residues. As originally analysed: Researchers report that nucleated cell counts were estimated from reference gene primer amplification. TCRdb's table, derived via immunoSEQ multiplex PCR, lists solely in-frame clones and lacks some. D and trimming were read from the DNA, whereas the V and J calls and clone size are those reported in that table. This table holds about 220,000 clones, 80% found once. The V call is TRBV28, the J call TRBJ1-6; TRBD1 matches 9 bases. Sequencing was performed on peripheral blood. The sequence was obtained from a human donor in a cohort sampled during active COVID-19. The CDR3 DNA follows: TGTGCCAGCAGTTCCGAGGGACAGGGAACTTTTTATAATTCACCCCTCCACTTT. It codes for CASSSEGQGTFYNSPLHF.